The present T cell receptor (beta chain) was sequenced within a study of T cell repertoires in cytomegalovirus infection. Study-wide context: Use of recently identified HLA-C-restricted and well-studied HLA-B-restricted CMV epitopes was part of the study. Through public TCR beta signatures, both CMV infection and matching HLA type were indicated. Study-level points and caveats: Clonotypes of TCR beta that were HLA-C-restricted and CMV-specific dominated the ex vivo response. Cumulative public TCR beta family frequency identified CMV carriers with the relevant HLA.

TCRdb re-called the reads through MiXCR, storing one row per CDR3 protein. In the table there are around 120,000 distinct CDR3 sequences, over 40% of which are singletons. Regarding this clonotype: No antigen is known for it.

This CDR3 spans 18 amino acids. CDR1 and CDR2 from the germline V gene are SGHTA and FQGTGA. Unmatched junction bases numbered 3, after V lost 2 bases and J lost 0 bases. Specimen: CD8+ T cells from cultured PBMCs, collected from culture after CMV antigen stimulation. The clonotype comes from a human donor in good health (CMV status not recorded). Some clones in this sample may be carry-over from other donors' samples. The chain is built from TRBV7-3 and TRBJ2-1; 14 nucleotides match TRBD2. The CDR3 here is CASSLGTSGGSSYNEQFF. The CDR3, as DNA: TGTGCCAGCAGCTTAGGGACTAGCGGGGGTTCCTCCTACAATGAGCAGTTCTTC.